This TCR beta chain comes out of a study of early T cells in non-severe SARS-CoV-2 infection (dated by TCRdb to about 2021). For the wider study: Bulk RNA from unsorted whole blood was used for TCR sequencing, so alpha and beta chains could not be paired. Study-wide conclusions, independent of this receptor: VDJdb matching was skewed toward anti-spike CD8 responses, so virus-specific expansions were likely underestimated and private and CD4 specificities were missed.

The study was a case-control design nested within a healthcare worker cohort in London, UK, with weekly nasopharyngeal swab PCR tests and blood sampling. Between 23 and 31 March 2020, the week of the UK lockdown, healthcare workers were enrolled and then followed up weekly for as long as 16 weeks. Measured from the cysteine to the phenylalanine, the CDR3 is 14 residues long. The entry retains the CDR3 DNA only, 42 bases that are in frame from base 1. The germline V gene (reference sequence) yields SSHAT for CDR1 and FNYEAQ for CDR2. This clonotype was picked up many times. The specificity of this receptor is unknown. One end of the junction varies from germline; a read error may be responsible. Preparation of the library involved 5' RACE. Sequencing used a NextSeq 500. To correct for sequencing error and PCR bias, the TCR library protocol tagged individual cDNA molecules with unique molecular identifiers. Both TCR alpha and beta chains were sequenced, and tight co-correlation was observed between alpha and beta sequence abundances in each sample. The authors' analysis ran thus. Decombinator V4 was used to annotate TCR sequences for V gene, J gene and CDR3. Expanded TCRs were defined as changing significantly between any two time points under a Poisson model with p below 0.0001. TCR abundances were normalised to the total number of TCRs sequenced in each sample and reported as counts per million. TRAV1-2 paired with TRAJ12, TRAJ20 or TRAJ33 defined MAIT TCRs, while TRAV10 paired with TRAJ18 defined iNKT TCRs. VDJdb, accessed 1 November 2021, was searched for CMV, EBV and SARS-CoV-2 annotated TCRs, excluding TCRs annotated for multiple antigens. Using fastp at Q25 and MiXCR, TCRdb reprocessed the public reads and kept productive beta chains. Entries that share a CDR3 protein sequence are merged under the most common genes and DNA. The V and J calls shown here were made by TCRdb, not taken from the authors' results. The sample profile shows about 76,000 distinct CDR3 sequences; about a sixth of them were found once. Clones ranked in the top ten supply about 12% of the sample.

The rearrangement joined TRBV7-7 to TRBJ2-5, with TRBD1 perhaps the D gene, on 6 matching bases. This receptor was obtained from an adult who was a healthcare worker with PCR-confirmed SARS-CoV-2 infection or an uninfected control (not recorded which). The sample taken for sequencing was whole blood. The CDR3 region has the sequence CASSHHQGGETQYF. The nucleotide sequence is TGTGCTAGCAGCCATCACCAAGGGGGAGAGACCCAGTACTTC.